This T cell receptor beta chain was retrieved from a study of post-analysis software for immune sequencing data (dated by TCRdb to about 2015). Background on the whole study: The recorded disease courses included relapsing-remitting, secondary progressive and progressive-relapsing multiple sclerosis, and some patients had no subtype annotation. A subset of samples was prepared in parallel using single-end sample barcoding, then pooled and co-amplified after Illumina adapter ligation. The patient repertoires were set against eleven to twelve previously published healthy control repertoires from donors whose ages ranged from roughly 6 to 27 years. Overall results and qualifications from the work: The control group was slightly older than the multiple sclerosis patient group. Significantly lower normalized Chao1 diversity was found in multiple sclerosis patients than in controls, suggesting substantial peripheral T-cell clonal expansion. Direct clustering with F measure showed strong co-clustering of samples prepared in the same batch, prompting a batch-effect correction. Patients showed significantly higher frequencies than controls for a handful of TRBV segments, among them TRBV5-6, TRBV5-1 and TRBV20-1.

To demonstrate the VDJtools post-analysis software, the study profiled TCR beta repertoires from the peripheral blood of around 13 young patients with multiple sclerosis. The patients with multiple sclerosis were children and adolescents between roughly 6 and 15 years of age. The protocol used for the library was PCR. Sequencing was carried out with an Illumina HiSeq 2500. Unique molecular identifiers were incorporated into TCR beta cDNA libraries to reduce PCR and sequencing biases. Roughly 500,000 cDNA molecules were obtained for every 1 to 10 million input T cells, so each molecule roughly corresponded to one T cell. The patient libraries were prepared and sequenced with the same protocol used for the earlier healthy control dataset. Within a given batch, samples were prepared together, multiplexed and sequenced on the same HiSeq lane. In the paper's pipeline: MIGEC was used to process the raw barcoded reads, and molecular identifier groups with only a single read were discarded before consensus assembly and CDR3 extraction. VDJtools was used for post-analysis of the clonotype tables, with diversity normalized by down-sampling every dataset to the smallest sample size. In repertoire overlap clustering, CDR3 amino acid sequences, but not nucleotide sequences, were matched to correct batch-related cross-sample contamination. The public reads were reanalyzed by TCRdb: fastp trimming at Q25, MiXCR alignment, in-frame beta chains only. Rows with a matching CDR3 protein are joined into one entry that keeps the most common DNA and genes. The V and J calls here are based on TCRdb, not the publication. This sample gives some 690,000 distinct CDR3 sequences in total; 25% to 30% of them show up just once. The top ten clones comprise roughly 0.54% of the sample.

The CDR3 holds 14 amino acids from the cysteine to the phenylalanine. The read is trimmed to its CDR3 DNA, 42 bases read in frame from base 1. Trimming removed 7 bases from V and 9 bases from J; the gene matches leave 9 bases unexplained. Per the germline V gene, SGHRS is the CDR1 and YFSETQ is the CDR2. A single count supports this clonotype. The clone's antigen remains unknown. Qualities for individual bases were not recorded, and no much larger clone is one base off. The rearrangement joined TRBV5-1 to TRBJ1-6, and 8 bases in between align with TRBD1. This receptor was obtained from a girl aged 10 to 17 with multiple sclerosis. Material for sequencing was blood. This receptor has the CDR3 CASQETGAFSPLHF. The bases read TGCGCCAGCCAAGAGACAGGGGCGTTTTCACCCCTCCACTTT.